The clone carrying this TCR beta chain was counted once. Described time point: newly diagnosed, previously untreated cHL patient sample. Using magnetic negative selection, the CD4+ T cells were separated out of thawed PBMCs. TCRdb's table, derived via immunoSEQ multiplex PCR, lists solely in-frame clones and lacks some. This sample has 15,000 to 20,000 clones, with around 93% found just once. The source of the sample is a study of PD-1 blockade in classical Hodgkin lymphoma. Specimen: CD4+ T cells from blood. The source is a human donor with classical Hodgkin lymphoma.

The CDR3 region is CASSGGSSPDTQYF. Here the CDR3 DNA reads TGTGCCAGTAGCGGCGGATCTAGCCCAGATACGCAGTATTTT. The V call is TRBV19, the J call TRBJ2-3; D is perhaps TRBD2 (5 bases). Germline V CDR1 and CDR2: LNHDA, SQIVND (reference sequence). V lost 6 bases and J 4 bases, leaving 14 bases between the germline ends. This CDR3 comprises 14 residues.